The 28 T cell receptor beta chains presented below share a single source sample, sequenced in a study of T cell repertoires in cytomegalovirus infection. TCRdb re-analysed the reads in MiXCR, keeping a single row per CDR3 protein. The data contain around 330,000 distinct CDR3 sequences, about a sixth of them singletons. The sample was PBMCs. The origin of the receptors is a human donor in good health (CMV status not recorded). Some clones in this sample may be carry-over from other donors' samples.

The rearrangement joins TRBV29-1 to TRBJ2-5; 8 positions agree with TRBD1. V shed 3 bases, J shed 5 bases, and the junction held 5 bases outside the gene matches. The germline CDR1 and CDR2 sequences are SQVTM and ANQGSEA. The CDR3 is made up of 13 amino acids. The CDR3 nucleotides read TGCAGCGTTGACCAGGGGGCGTGGGAGACCCAGTACTTC. This sequence encodes CSVDQGAWETQYF. Supplemented by reference TRBV29-1 and TRBJ2-5, the full variable domain reads SAVISQKPSRDICQRGTSLTIQCQVDSQVTMMFWYRQQPGQSLTLIATANQGSEATYESGFVIDKFPISRPNLTFSTLTVSNMSPEDSSIYLCSVDQGAWETQYFGPGTRLLVL.

This clonotype showed up just once. The genes are TRBV4-1 and TRBJ2-3; TRBD2 is a possible D gene (6 bases). Per the germline V gene, CDR1 is MGHRA and CDR2 is YSYEKL. The CDR3 has 16 amino acids. V gave up 1 base and J gave up 1 base, with 12 bases separating them. The CDR3 DNA is TGCGCCAGCAGCCAAGTTCTGGACTATCGCACAGATACGCAGTATTTT. Translating gives CASSQVLDYRTDTQYF.

The CDR3 region is CSTGTARSYNSPLHF. CDR3 DNA: TGCAGTACAGGGACAGCTCGATCCTATAATTCACCCCTCCACTTT. The chain recombines TRBV20-1 with TRBJ1-6; 7 nucleotides align to TRBD1. There are 15 residues in the CDR3. Germline V gene data show CDR1 as DFQATT and CDR2 as SNEGSKA (reference sequence). The trim removed 8 bases at V and 1 base at J, leaving 8 bases unmatched.

The chain couples TRBV5-8 to TRBJ1-2; D gene unclear. Trimming left V 5 bases short and J 6 bases short, with 23 bases between. This CDR3 is built from 16 residues. CDR1 and CDR2 from the germline V gene are SGHTS and YDEGEE. As DNA, the CDR3 is TGTGCCAGCAGACCCCCCCCGTCCCGTGAGGTGGATGGCTACACCTTC. It encodes CASRPPPSREVDGYTF.

This clonotype was seen a few times. The chain joins TRBV7-2 to TRBJ1-2, with 9 bases that match TRBD1. The CDR3 runs 15 residues. J was trimmed by 7 bases and V by 4 bases; bases with no gene match: 10. In germline, CDR1 is SGHTA, CDR2 FQGNSA. The DNA of the CDR3 is TGTGCCAGCAGCTCCTATGCGACAGGGGGTCCTGGCTACACCTTC. This sequence encodes CASSSYATGGPGYTF.

V gene TRBV6-6 combines with J gene TRBJ1-1, with 9 bases matching TRBD1. Trimming cost V 6 bases and J 5 bases; bases outside gene matches: 10. CDR1 MNHNY and CDR2 SVGAGI come from the germline V gene (reference sequence). This CDR3 has 15 residues. CDR3 amino acids: CASRNEGTGRTEAFF. CDR3 DNA: TGTGCCAGCAGAAACGAGGGGACAGGGCGAACTGAAGCTTTCTTT.

CDR3 in amino acids: CASSPLGGNEKLFF. The CDR3 coding sequence is TGTGCCAGCAGCCCCTTAGGGGGAAATGAAAAACTGTTTTTT. The chain uses TRBV7-9 and TRBJ1-4, with TRBD1 as a possible D gene (6 bases). V was shortened by 5 bases and J by 5 bases, with 12 bases between the two germline ends. This CDR3 has 14 amino acids. Germline V gene lookup returns CDR1 SEHNR and CDR2 FQNEAQ (reference sequence).

The chain carries TRBV28 and TRBJ2-5; D is undetermined. Per the germline V gene, CDR1 is MDHEN and CDR2 is SYDVKM. This CDR3 has 14 residues. The ends were cut back, 1 base at V and 2 bases at J, with 8 bases in the middle. The CDR3 DNA reads as TGTGCCAGCAGTTTATTTGCGGATCAAGAGACCCAGTACTTC. As protein: CASSLFADQETQYF.

J is TRBJ2-1 and V is TRBV24-1, with TRBD1 identical over 8 bases. The length of the CDR3 is 12 residues. V shed 9 bases, J shed 6 bases, and the junction held 3 bases outside the gene matches. Germline V gene sequence: CDR1 KGHDR, CDR2 SFDVKD. The CDR3: CATQDRGNEQFF. CDR3 coding DNA: TGTGCCACCCAAGACAGGGGCAATGAGCAGTTCTTC.

The V call is TRBV20-1, the J call TRBJ1-2, with 9 bases lining up with TRBD1. Losses at the gene ends were 3 bases for V and 0 bases for J; bases not matched to a gene: 2. The CDR3 is 14 residues long. Germline CDR1 is DFQATT and CDR2 is SNEGSKA (reference sequence). The CDR3, as DNA: TGCAGTGCTAGCGGGGACAGGGCTAACTATGGCTACACCTTC. Translation gives CSASGDRANYGYTF.

The chain joins TRBV4-2 to TRBJ1-2, with 8 bases that match TRBD1. V shed 0 bases, J shed 1 base, and the junction held 10 bases outside the gene matches. The CDR3 is 18 residues long. Germline values: CDR1 LGHNA, CDR2 YNFKEQ. CDR3 sequence reads: CASSQDGTGPAGNYGYTF. As DNA, the CDR3 is TGTGCCAGCAGCCAAGATGGGACAGGACCAGCGGGTAACTATGGCTACACCTTC.

This clonotype was counted between two and nine times. This chain uses TRBV29-1 with TRBJ1-1; 7 bases are a match to TRBD1. Unmatched junction bases numbered 9, after V lost 6 bases and J lost 5 bases. Germline V gives CDR1 SQVTM, CDR2 ANQGSEA. The CDR3 consists of 13 residues. In DNA, the CDR3 is TGCAGCGTCTCCAGGGGGTCGAGAACTGAAGCTTTCTTT. This gives the protein CSVSRGSRTEAFF.

The chain uses TRBV11-1 and TRBJ1-1; the D is unclear. The CDR3 contains 14 residues. Germline-derived CDR1 and CDR2 are SGHAT and FQDESV (reference sequence). The germline V and J ends were trimmed by 2 bases and 2 bases, with 9 bases remaining between them. The CDR3 sequence is CASSLPQQNTEAFF. CDR3 nucleotides: TGTGCCAGCAGCTTACCACAACAAAACACTGAAGCTTTCTTT.

This clonotype was seen repeatedly, ten times or more. The gene calls are TRBV12-3 or TRBV12-4 and TRBJ2-5; 8 positions match TRBD2. This CDR3 contains 16 residues. With 1 base clipped from V and 1 base from J, the junction kept 5 bases outside the gene matches. CDR3 residues: CASSLGRGGPQETQYF. CDR3 DNA sequence: TGTGCCAGCAGTTTAGGTCGGGGGGGACCCCAAGAGACCCAGTACTTC.

This clonotype was recorded at least ten times. The V gene is TRBV20-1, the J gene TRBJ2-3; a weak D match, TRBD1 (5 bases). V gave up 6 bases and J gave up 1 base, with 14 bases separating them. Germline CDR1 DFQATT, CDR2 SNEGSKA (reference sequence). CDR3 length equals 14 residues. CDR3 sequence (DNA): TGCAGTGCCCAGGGCGCAGCACGCACAGATACGCAGTATTTT. Translated, it gives CSAQGAARTDTQYF.

The CDR3 coding sequence is TGTGCCAGCAGCGTAGAATTAGACAGCAACACTGAAGCTTTCTTT. Translating gives CASSVELDSNTEAFF. The V gene is TRBV9, the J gene TRBJ1-1; D may be TRBD1 (5 bases). The CDR3 sequence is 15 residues long. CDR1 SGDLS and CDR2 YYNGEE come from the germline V gene. V dropped 0 bases and J dropped 2 bases, with 11 bases sitting between them.

On this clonotype: This sequence may be a read error, since a much larger clone differs from it by one base. The rearrangement uses TRBV12-3 or TRBV12-4 and TRBJ1-2; 7 bases map to TRBD1. Trimming cost V 5 bases and J 4 bases; bases outside gene matches: 13. This CDR3 is built from 16 residues. The CDR3 region is CASSQPGGAPVYGYTF. CDR3 nucleotides: TGTGCCAGCAGTCAACCAGGGGGGGCTCCCGTCTATGGCTACACCTTC.

This clonotype was picked up a small number of times. The V and J genes are TRBV5-6 and TRBJ1-2; D perhaps matches TRBD1 (6 bases). This CDR3 comprises 13 residues. Germline CDR1 is SGHDT and CDR2 is YYEEEE. The V end lost 2 bases, the J end lost 8 bases, and 13 bases lay between the germline ends. CDR3 DNA: TGTGCCAGCAGCTTCATCGAGGGGGACGGCTACACCTTC. Residues: CASSFIEGDGYTF.

The V call is TRBV20-1, the J call TRBJ1-2; D is uncertain. V lost 0 bases to trimming and J lost 4 bases, with 15 bases between them. Germline CDR1 DFQATT, CDR2 SNEGSKA (reference sequence). This CDR3 region has 15 residues. CDR3 nucleotides: TGCAGTGCTAGAGATAGGCCGGAGCGTTCCTATGGCTACACCTTC. Residues: CSARDRPERSYGYTF.

The rearrangement uses TRBV7-9 and TRBJ1-1; 10 nucleotides match TRBD1. V dropped 4 bases and J dropped 4; count of bases not matched to a gene: 15. This CDR3 region has 18 residues. Germline CDR1 reads SEHNR; CDR2 reads FQNEAQ (reference sequence). CDR3 in DNA: TGTGCCAGCAGCTCCCCTGCGGGACAGGGGATTTCTAGCACTGAAGCTTTCTTT. This codes for CASSSPAGQGISSTEAFF.

The J gene is TRBJ2-5, the V gene TRBV7-9; 8 bases are shared with TRBD2. V gave up 2 bases and J gave up 4 bases; unmatched junction bases: 3. From germline, CDR1 is SEHNR and CDR2 FQNEAQ (reference sequence). This CDR3 has 14 residues. CDR3 coding DNA: TGTGCCAGCAGCTTATTTGCGGGGGGAGAGACCCAGTACTTC. This sequence encodes CASSLFAGGETQYF.

This clonotype was detected only a few times. V is TRBV6-5 and J is TRBJ2-4; possibly TRBD1 for D (6 bases). Trimming removed 0 bases at V and 2 bases at J, with 17 bases between. The length of the CDR3 is 18 residues. The germline gives CDR1 MNHEY, CDR2 SVGAGI. The CDR3 here is CASSYSFPGVISKNIQYF. In DNA form, the CDR3 reads TGTGCCAGCAGTTACTCGTTTCCAGGGGTTATATCCAAAAACATTCAGTACTTC.

The chain links TRBV20-1 to TRBJ1-4, with D possibly matching TRBD1 (5 bases). CDR3 size: 15 residues. V was clipped by 0 bases and J by 1 base, with 9 bases between them. Per germline, CDR1 DFQATT and CDR2 SNEGSKA (reference sequence). CDR3: CSARDGGRTNEKLFF. The CDR3 coding sequence is TGCAGTGCTAGAGATGGGGGACGAACTAATGAAAAACTGTTTTTT.

This clonotype was detected a few times. The rearrangement joins TRBV7-3 to TRBJ2-5; 9 bases match TRBD2. The junction had 5 bases not matched to a gene; V was cut back by 4 bases and J by 2 bases. The CDR3 spans 15 residues. Germline V gene lookup returns CDR1 SGHTA and CDR2 FQGTGA. The CDR3 region has the DNA TGTGCCAGCAGCTGGGGGGCGGGGGGGCAAGAGACCCAGTACTTC. The encoded protein is CASSWGAGGQETQYF.

The table lists this clonotype with a few counts. A much larger clone differs from this one at a single base, so this may be a read error. The chain has TRBV11-1 and TRBJ2-7; D remains unclear. Germline-derived CDR1 and CDR2 are SGHAT and FQDESV (reference sequence). There are 13 residues in the CDR3. Trimming took 2 bases from V and 0 from J, leaving 5 bases between them. As DNA, the CDR3 is TGTGCCAGCAGCTTACGGACCTCCTACGAGCAGTACTTC. Protein: CASSLRTSYEQYF.

This clonotype was picked up many times. The chain employs TRBV7-2 and TRBJ1-4; 8 bases map to TRBD1. V shed 8 bases and J 9 bases; nucleotides not matched to a gene: 8. This CDR3 region has 13 residues. CDR1 is SGHTA and CDR2 is FQGNSA in the germline V gene. The CDR3 is CASGQDREQKLFF. In DNA, the CDR3 is TGTGCCAGCGGCCAGGACAGGGAACAAAAACTGTTTTTT.

This clonotype was observed at least ten times. The V and J genes are TRBV6-9 and TRBJ1-4, with D tentatively TRBD1 (5 bases). Per germline, CDR1 MNHGY and CDR2 SVAAGI. Deletions cut 3 bases from V and 7 bases from J, with 24 bases between. The CDR3 contains 18 residues. The CDR3 here is CASSYDYRDAKRSEKLFF. CDR3 in DNA: TGTGCCAGCAGTTACGACTACCGGGACGCCAAACGAAGTGAAAAACTGTTTTTT.

This clonotype was seen repeatedly, ten times or more. This rearrangement joins TRBV6-5 to TRBJ2-1, with D possibly matching TRBD1 (6 bases). This CDR3 is 14 amino acids long. Trimming pared 5 bases from V and 6 bases from J, leaving 14 bases between. The germline V gene encodes CDR1 MNHEY and CDR2 SVGAGI. The CDR3 DNA sequence: TGTGCCAGCAGTAAGCGACAGGCTGGCAATGAGCAGTTCTTC. Translating it yields CASSKRQAGNEQFF.